Below, 21 T cell receptor beta chains from the same sample are listed, as sequenced in a study of human T cells and chemical hapten exposure. TCRdb analysed the RACE reads with MiXCR anew, one entry per CDR3 protein. The table includes 70,000 to 85,000 distinct CDR3 sequences, about 8.6% detected once. Regarding time point: healthy volunteer bleed at 6 weeks. Extraction yielded total RNA from whole blood (unfractionated). Sequencing used whole blood. The receptors originated from a male donor in good health. Some clones in this sample may be carry-over from other donors' samples.

This chain connects TRBV19 to TRBJ2-2; TRBD2 is a possible D gene (5 bases). Germline V gene data show CDR1 as LNHDA and CDR2 as SQIVND (reference sequence). V was clipped by 3 bases and J by 0 bases, with 17 bases between them. The CDR3 spans 18 residues. CDR3 residues: CASSMVGRGIPNTGELFF. Written as DNA, the CDR3 is TGTGCCAGTAGTATGGTTGGGCGAGGGATTCCGAACACCGGGGAGCTGTTTTTT.

This clonotype was detected many times. V usage is TRBV29-1 and J usage is TRBJ2-2; D is possibly TRBD1 (5 bases). The CDR3 has 14 amino acids. V lost 4 bases and J 4 bases, leaving 13 bases between the germline ends. From germline, CDR1 is SQVTM and CDR2 ANQGSEA. In nucleotides, the CDR3 is TGCAGCGTTGCCAGGGTGGAAGGCACCGGGGAGCTGTTTTTT. The encoded protein is CSVARVEGTGELFF.

This clonotype was detected many times. This rearrangement joins TRBV12-3 or TRBV12-4 to TRBJ2-2, with 9 nucleotides matching TRBD2. V lost 1 base to trimming and J lost 1 base; unmatched junction nucleotides: 4. The CDR3 is 17 amino acids. In DNA form, the CDR3 reads TGTGCCAGCAGTTTAGTTAGCGGGGGCTTGAACACCGGGGAGCTGTTTTTT. As protein: CASSLVSGGLNTGELFF.

The chain carries TRBV20-1 and TRBJ2-1; no definite D call. The CDR3 contains 15 residues. Germline V gene data show CDR1 as DFQATT and CDR2 as SNEGSKA (reference sequence). Between the trimmed V and J ends, which lost 2 bases and 3 bases, there was a span of 14 bases. CDR3 DNA sequence: TGCAGTGCTAGAAACCCCTATCGAGACTACAATGAGCAGTTCTTC. Translated, it gives CSARNPYRDYNEQFF.

The chain carries TRBV5-4 and TRBJ2-5; 8 bases agree with TRBD2. This CDR3 is 14 amino acids long. The germline V gene encodes CDR1 SGHNT and CDR2 YYREEE (reference sequence). Losses at the gene ends were 3 bases for V and 7 bases for J; bases not matched to a gene: 8. This CDR3 is CASSSGTRSGTQYF. The CDR3 coding sequence is TGTGCCAGCAGCTCCGGGACTAGATCGGGGACCCAGTACTTC.

This clonotype was counted only a few times. The CDR3, as DNA: TGTGCCAGCAGCCAAGAGTCAGGGCAGAACTATGGCTACACCTTC. Amino acid sequence: CASSQESGQNYGYTF. This chain joins TRBV4-2 and TRBJ1-2; the D gene is possibly TRBD1 (5 bases). This CDR3 is built from 15 residues. The V gene lost 0 bases and the J gene lost 2 bases, with 10 bases spanning the gap. Germline CDR1 is LGHNA and CDR2 is YNFKEQ.

In its sample, this clonotype was seen a few times. The V call is TRBV5-4, the J call TRBJ2-5; 10 bases fit TRBD2. The junction had 6 bases not matched to a gene; V was cut back by 3 bases and J by 1 base. Germline CDR1 is SGHNT and CDR2 is YYREEE (reference sequence). The CDR3 totals 16 residues. DNA of the CDR3: TGTGCCAGCAGCTCCCGACTAGCGGGCCCCCAAGAGACCCAGTACTTC. Its translation is CASSSRLAGPQETQYF.

Ten or more counts support this clonotype. The V call is TRBV5-1, the J call TRBJ2-6, with TRBD1 identical over 8 bases. V dropped 1 base and J dropped 0; count of bases not matched to a gene: 3. The CDR3 has 17 amino acids. The V gene's germline CDR1 is SGHRS and CDR2 YFSETQ. CDR3 in amino acids: CASSLLTGVSGANVLTF. CDR3 sequence (DNA): TGCGCCAGCAGCTTGCTGACAGGGGTCTCTGGGGCCAACGTCCTGACTTTC.

The chain uses TRBV14 and TRBJ1-5, with D unclear. Germline CDR1 is SGHDN and CDR2 is FVKESK. The CDR3 is 13 amino acids. V was cut by 0 bases and J by 9 bases, with 9 bases left in between. The CDR3 protein is CASSQDGPGPQHF. CDR3 bases: TGTGCCAGCAGCCAAGATGGTCCTGGGCCCCAGCATTTT.

V gene TRBV5-1 combines with J gene TRBJ2-5; D is ambiguous. Germline-derived CDR1 and CDR2 are SGHRS and YFSETQ. The CDR3 runs 16 residues. The V gene lost 4 bases and the J gene lost 1 base, with 17 bases spanning the gap. Written as DNA, the CDR3 is TGCGCCAGCAGCCAAGGAATGACACCCGTCCAAGAGACCCAGTACTTC. This gives the protein CASSQGMTPVQETQYF.

This clonotype has more than one count but fewer than ten. The chain joins TRBV5-1 to TRBJ2-6, with 8 bases fitting TRBD1. V lost 5 bases, J lost 1 base, and 5 bases stayed unmatched. The CDR3 consists of 16 residues. Germline-derived CDR1 and CDR2 are SGHRS and YFSETQ. CDR3 sequence: CASRGTGLSGANVLTF. Here the CDR3 DNA reads TGCGCCAGCAGGGGGACAGGCCTTTCTGGGGCCAACGTCCTGACTTTC.

Ten or more counts support this clonotype. V usage is TRBV5-1 and J usage is TRBJ1-1; D is perhaps TRBD1 (5 bases). The CDR3 extends over 18 amino acids. The V gene's germline CDR1 is SGHRS and CDR2 YFSETQ. V shed 4 bases and J shed 1 base, with 23 bases lying between them. CDR3 in DNA: TGCGCCAGCAGCCCTGGTTGGGGGAGCGGGGCGGCGAACACTGAAGCTTTCTTT. As protein: CASSPGWGSGAANTEAFF. Combining the CDR3 with reference TRBV5-1 and TRBJ1-1 gives the whole variable domain KAGVTQTPRYLIKTRGQQVTLSCSPISGHRSVSWYQQTPGQGLQFLFEYFSETQRNKGNFPGRFSGRQFSNSRSEMNVSTLELGDSALYLCASSPGWGSGAANTEAFFGQGTRLTVV.

In its sample, this clonotype was seen many times. The rearrangement uses TRBV20-1 and TRBJ2-7; 7 bases align to TRBD1. CDR1 DFQATT and CDR2 SNEGSKA come from the germline V gene (reference sequence). The CDR3 consists of 17 residues. The trim removed 1 base at V and 0 bases at J, leaving 12 bases unmatched. The CDR3 here is CSARGNLGTESSYEQYF. As DNA, the CDR3 is TGCAGTGCTAGAGGTAACTTAGGGACAGAGAGCTCCTACGAGCAGTACTTC.

The chain links TRBV7-8 to TRBJ1-4, with 7 bases that match TRBD1. From germline, CDR1 is SGHVS and CDR2 FQNEAQ. V was pared by 2 bases and J by 2 bases, with 2 bases of the junction left unmatched. This CDR3 spans 15 amino acids. CDR3 residues: CASSLIGGTNEKLFF. In DNA form, the CDR3 reads TGTGCCAGCAGCTTAATAGGGGGCACTAATGAAAAACTGTTTTTT.

J is TRBJ1-6 and V is TRBV11-2; 7 nucleotides line up with TRBD1. Germline CDR1 and CDR2: SGHAT and FQNNGV. Germline trimming cut 5 bases from V and 7 bases from J; bases unmatched to any gene: 11. The CDR3 length is 16 residues. CDR3 sequence (DNA): TGTGCCAGCAGCCAACTTCAACAGGGGTTGAATTCACCCCTCCACTTT. This sequence encodes CASSQLQQGLNSPLHF.

This clonotype appeared a few times. J is TRBJ2-5 and V is TRBV27, with D perhaps matching TRBD2 (5 bases). The V gene's germline CDR1 is MNHEY and CDR2 SMNVEV (reference sequence). V gave up 0 bases and J gave up 1 base, with 12 bases separating them. This CDR3 comprises 16 residues. As DNA, the CDR3 is TGTGCCAGCAGTTTATCTAGCGTTCCCTCCCAAGAGACCCAGTACTTC. It codes for CASSLSSVPSQETQYF.

The J gene is TRBJ2-1, the V gene TRBV12-3 or TRBV12-4; D uncertain. Trimming removed 6 bases from V and 6 bases from J, with 21 bases in between. This CDR3 spans 16 amino acids. The CDR3, as DNA: TGTGCCAGCAGCCCCCCCGGAAGCAGCCTAGGCAATGAGCAGTTCTTC. Residues: CASSPPGSSLGNEQFF.

The chain joins TRBV14 to TRBJ2-2; maybe TRBD1 (5 bases). CDR1 SGHDN and CDR2 FVKESK come from the germline V gene. The V and J ends lost 6 bases and 3 bases respectively, with 11 bases between them. This CDR3 region has 14 residues. This chain's CDR3 is CASSLDSYTGELFF. CDR3 coding DNA: TGTGCCAGCAGTCTTGACAGTTACACCGGGGAGCTGTTTTTT.

The chain joins TRBV6-5 to TRBJ2-3; the D is unclear. Germline-derived CDR1 and CDR2 are MNHEY and SVGAGI. V lost 5 bases to trimming and J lost 1 base, with 19 bases between them. This CDR3 region has 17 residues. The CDR3 is CASSRSYSDARTDTQYF. As DNA, the CDR3 is TGTGCCAGCAGTCGGAGTTACAGCGACGCCCGCACAGATACGCAGTATTTT.

This clonotype was recorded a few times. The rearrangement joins TRBV12-3 or TRBV12-4 to TRBJ1-1; 9 positions agree with TRBD1. The CDR3 is 15 amino acids. The junction had 7 bases not matched to a gene; V was cut back by 6 bases and J by 2 bases. The CDR3 loop is CASRTGGWGNTEAFF. Written as DNA, the CDR3 is TGTGCCAGCAGGACAGGGGGATGGGGAAACACTGAAGCTTTCTTT.

At least ten counts were recorded for this clonotype. The chain is built from TRBV3-1 and TRBJ1-6; D remains ambiguous. V dropped 4 bases and J dropped 7 bases, with 11 bases sitting between them. CDR1 LGHDT and CDR2 YNNKEL come from the germline V gene (reference sequence). The CDR3 contains 14 residues. The CDR3 DNA reads as TGTGCCAGCAGCCTTGGACGGAGCAATTCACCCCTCCACTTT. Protein product: CASSLGRSNSPLHF. Supplemented by reference TRBV3-1 and TRBJ1-6, the full variable domain reads DTAVSQTPKYLVTQMGNDKSIKCEQNLGHDTMYWYKQDSKKFLKIMFSYNNKELIINETVPNRFSPKSPDKAHLNLHINSLELGDSAVYFCASSLGRSNSPLHFGNGTRLTVT.